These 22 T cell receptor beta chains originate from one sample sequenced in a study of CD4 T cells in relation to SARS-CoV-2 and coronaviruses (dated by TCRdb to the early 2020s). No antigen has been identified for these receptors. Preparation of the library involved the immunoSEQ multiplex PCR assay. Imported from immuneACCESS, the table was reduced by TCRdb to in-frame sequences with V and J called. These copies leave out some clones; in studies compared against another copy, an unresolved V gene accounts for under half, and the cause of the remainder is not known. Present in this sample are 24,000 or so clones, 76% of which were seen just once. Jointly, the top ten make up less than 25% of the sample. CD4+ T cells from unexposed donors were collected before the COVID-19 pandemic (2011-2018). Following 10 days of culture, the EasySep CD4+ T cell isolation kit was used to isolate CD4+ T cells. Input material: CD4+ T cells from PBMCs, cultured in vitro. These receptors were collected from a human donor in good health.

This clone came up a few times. The CDR3 reads CASSLMWGTGPRNEQFF. Here the CDR3 DNA reads TGCGCCAGCAGCTTAATGTGGGGGACAGGGCCGCGCAATGAGCAGTTCTTC. The J gene is TRBJ2-1, the V gene TRBV4-3; 9 bases are shared with TRBD1. The J segment lost 6 bases and the V segment lost 5 bases, leaving 14 bases of the junction unmatched. The CDR3 has 17 residues. Germline assignment: CDR1 LGHNA and CDR2 YSLEER.

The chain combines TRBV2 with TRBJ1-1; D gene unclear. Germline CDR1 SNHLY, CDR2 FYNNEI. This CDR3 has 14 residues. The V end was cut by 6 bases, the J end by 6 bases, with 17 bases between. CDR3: CASSDRDLHPEAFF. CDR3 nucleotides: TGTGCCAGCAGCGATCGGGATCTCCACCCTGAAGCTTTCTTT.

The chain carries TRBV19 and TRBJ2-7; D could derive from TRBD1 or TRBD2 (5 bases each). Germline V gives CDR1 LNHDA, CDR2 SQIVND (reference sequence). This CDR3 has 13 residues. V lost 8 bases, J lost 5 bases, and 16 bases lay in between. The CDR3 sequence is CASAKDWGNEQYF. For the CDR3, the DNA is TGTGCCAGTGCCAAGGACTGGGGCAACGAGCAGTACTTC.

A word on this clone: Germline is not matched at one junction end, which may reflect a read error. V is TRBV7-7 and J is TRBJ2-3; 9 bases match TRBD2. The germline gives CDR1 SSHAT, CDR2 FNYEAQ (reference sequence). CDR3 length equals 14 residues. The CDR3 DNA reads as TGTGCTAGCAGCCCGGGACTAGCCGCGCGTACGCAGTATTTT. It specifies CASSPGLAARTQYF.

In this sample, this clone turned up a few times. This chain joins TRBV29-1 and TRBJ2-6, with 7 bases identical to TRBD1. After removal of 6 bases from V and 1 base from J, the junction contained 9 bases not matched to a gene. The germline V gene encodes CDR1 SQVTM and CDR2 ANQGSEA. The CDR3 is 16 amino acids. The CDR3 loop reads CSVRAGGGSGANVLTF. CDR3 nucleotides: TGCAGCGTCCGGGCAGGGGGTGGATCTGGGGCCAACGTCCTGACTTTC.

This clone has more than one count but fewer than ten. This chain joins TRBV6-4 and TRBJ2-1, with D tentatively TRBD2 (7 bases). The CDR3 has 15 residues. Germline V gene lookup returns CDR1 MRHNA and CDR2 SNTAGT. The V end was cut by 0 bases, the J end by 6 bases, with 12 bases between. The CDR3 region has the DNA TGTGCCAGCAGTGACTCTGCGGGGGCGGGCAATGAGCAGTTCTTC. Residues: CASSDSAGAGNEQFF.

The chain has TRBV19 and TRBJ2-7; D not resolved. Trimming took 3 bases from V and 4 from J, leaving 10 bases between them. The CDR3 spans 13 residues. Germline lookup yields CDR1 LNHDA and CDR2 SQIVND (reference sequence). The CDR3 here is CASSIDREYEQYF. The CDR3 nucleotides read TGTGCCAGTAGTATTGACCGTGAGTACGAGCAGTACTTC.

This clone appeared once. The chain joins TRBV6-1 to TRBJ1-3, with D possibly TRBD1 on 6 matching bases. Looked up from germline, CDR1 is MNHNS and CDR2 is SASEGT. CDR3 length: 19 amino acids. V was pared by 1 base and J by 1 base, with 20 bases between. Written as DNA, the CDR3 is TGTGCCAGCAGTGAAGAGGGGGAGATCAACGCGGGGTCTGGAAACACCATATATTTT. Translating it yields CASSEEGEINAGSGNTIYF.

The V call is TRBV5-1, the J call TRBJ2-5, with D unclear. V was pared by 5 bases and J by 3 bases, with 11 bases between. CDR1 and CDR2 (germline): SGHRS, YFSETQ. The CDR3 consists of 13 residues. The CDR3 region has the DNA TGCGCCAGCAGAGAAACTGTGGAAGAGACCCAGTACTTC. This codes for CASRETVEETQYF.

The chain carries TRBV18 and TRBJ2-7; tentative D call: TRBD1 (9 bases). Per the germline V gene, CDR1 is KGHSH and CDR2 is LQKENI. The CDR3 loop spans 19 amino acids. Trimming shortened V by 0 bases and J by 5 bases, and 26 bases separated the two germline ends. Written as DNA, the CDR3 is TGTGCCAGCTCACCACCTGGGGACAGGGCCCCGGGAGGGCCCCACGAGCAGTACTTC. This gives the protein CASSPPGDRAPGGPHEQYF.

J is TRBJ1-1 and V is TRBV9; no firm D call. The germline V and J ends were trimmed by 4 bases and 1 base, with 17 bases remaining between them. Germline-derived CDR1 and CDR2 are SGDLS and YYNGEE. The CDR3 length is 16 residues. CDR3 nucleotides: TGTGCCAGCAGCCCACCCGTGTCATGGTCGAACACTGAAGCTTTCTTT. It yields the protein CASSPPVSWSNTEAFF.

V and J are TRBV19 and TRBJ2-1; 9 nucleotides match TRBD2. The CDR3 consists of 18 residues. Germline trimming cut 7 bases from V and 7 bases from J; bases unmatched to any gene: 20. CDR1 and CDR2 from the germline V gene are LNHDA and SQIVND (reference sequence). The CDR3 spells CASTLFPPVAGEQNEQFF. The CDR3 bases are TGTGCCAGTACCCTATTCCCGCCCGTAGCGGGAGAACAAAATGAGCAGTTCTTC.

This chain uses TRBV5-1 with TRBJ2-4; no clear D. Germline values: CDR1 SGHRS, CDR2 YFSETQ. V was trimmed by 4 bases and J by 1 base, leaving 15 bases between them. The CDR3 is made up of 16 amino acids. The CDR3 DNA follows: TGCGCCAGCAGCCCAGCCACCTTTACGGCCAAAAACATTCAGTACTTC. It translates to CASSPATFTAKNIQYF.

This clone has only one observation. The CDR3 here is CASSYRGRVADTQYF. The CDR3 DNA is TGTGCCAGCAGTTATCGGGGCAGGGTTGCAGATACGCAGTATTTT. V usage is TRBV6-5 and J usage is TRBJ2-3; D is perhaps TRBD1 or TRBD2 (5 bases each). Trimming removed 3 bases at V and 4 bases at J, with 14 bases between. From germline, CDR1 is MNHEY and CDR2 SVGAGI. The CDR3 loop spans 15 amino acids.

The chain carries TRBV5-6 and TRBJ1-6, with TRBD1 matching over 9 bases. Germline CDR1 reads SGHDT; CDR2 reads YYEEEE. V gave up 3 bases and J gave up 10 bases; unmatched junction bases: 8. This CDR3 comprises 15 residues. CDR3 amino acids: CASSSGQGYTSPLHF. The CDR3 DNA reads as TGTGCCAGCAGCTCCGGACAGGGGTATACCTCACCCCTCCACTTT.

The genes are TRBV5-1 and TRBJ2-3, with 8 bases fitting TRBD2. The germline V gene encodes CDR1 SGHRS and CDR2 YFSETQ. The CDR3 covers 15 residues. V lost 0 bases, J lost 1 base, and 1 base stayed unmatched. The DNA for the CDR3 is TGCGCCAGCAGCTTGGTTAGCGGGGGCACAGATACGCAGTATTTT. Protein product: CASSLVSGGTDTQYF.

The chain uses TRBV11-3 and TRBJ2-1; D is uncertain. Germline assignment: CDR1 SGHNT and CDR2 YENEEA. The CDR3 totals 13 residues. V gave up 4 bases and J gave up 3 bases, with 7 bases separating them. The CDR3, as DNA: TGTGCCAGCAGCTCCACAAACTACAATGAGCAGTTCTTC. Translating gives CASSSTNYNEQFF.

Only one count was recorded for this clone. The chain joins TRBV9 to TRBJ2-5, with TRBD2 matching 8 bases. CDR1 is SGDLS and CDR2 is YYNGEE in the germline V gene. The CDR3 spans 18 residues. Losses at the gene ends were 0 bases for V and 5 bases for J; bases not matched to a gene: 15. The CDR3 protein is CASSVGFNSGGPGETQYF. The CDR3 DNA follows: TGTGCCAGCAGCGTAGGGTTCAATTCGGGGGGGCCGGGCGAGACCCAGTACTTC.

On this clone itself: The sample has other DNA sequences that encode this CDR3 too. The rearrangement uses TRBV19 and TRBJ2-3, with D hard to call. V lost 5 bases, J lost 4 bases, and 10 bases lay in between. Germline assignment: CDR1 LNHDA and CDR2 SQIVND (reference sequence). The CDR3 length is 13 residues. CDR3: CASSGSLADTQYF. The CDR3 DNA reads TGTGCCAGTAGTGGTAGCTTGGCAGATACGCAGTATTTT.

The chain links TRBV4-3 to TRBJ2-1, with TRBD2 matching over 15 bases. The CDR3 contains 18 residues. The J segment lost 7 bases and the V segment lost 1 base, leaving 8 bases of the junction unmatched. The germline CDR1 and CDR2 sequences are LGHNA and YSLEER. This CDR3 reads CASSQGPPGTSGRNEQFF. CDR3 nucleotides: TGCGCCAGCAGCCAAGGGCCCCCCGGGACTAGCGGGAGGAATGAGCAGTTCTTC.

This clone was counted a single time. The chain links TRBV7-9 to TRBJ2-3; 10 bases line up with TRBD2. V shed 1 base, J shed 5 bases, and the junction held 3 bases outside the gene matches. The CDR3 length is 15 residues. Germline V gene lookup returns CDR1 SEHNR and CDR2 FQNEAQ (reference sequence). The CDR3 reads CASSLGLAGVDTQYF. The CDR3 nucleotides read TGTGCCAGCAGCTTAGGACTAGCGGGTGTAGATACGCAGTATTTT.

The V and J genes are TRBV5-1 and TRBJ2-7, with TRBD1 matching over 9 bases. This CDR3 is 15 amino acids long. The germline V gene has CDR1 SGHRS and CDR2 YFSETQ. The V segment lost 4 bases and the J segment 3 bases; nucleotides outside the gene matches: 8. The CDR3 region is CASSPRTGVLYEQYF. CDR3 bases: TGCGCCAGCAGCCCCCGGACAGGGGTCCTCTACGAGCAGTACTTC.